This T cell receptor (beta chain) was sequenced during a study of shared clonotypes between healthy human individuals. Study-level points and caveats: Clonotype sharing among donors, it was expected, would be affected by sequencing depth.

The CDR3 totals 16 residues. The germline gives CDR1 SGHRS, CDR2 YFSETQ. V dropped 1 base and J dropped 5 bases, with 16 bases sitting between them. The study drew its donors from healthy HIV-negative adults without recent acute infections or vaccinations. In the case of this clone: The antigen remains unidentified.

Genomic DNA from each subset was divided evenly over several immunoSEQ plates. Data came from immunoSEQ multiplex PCR; TCRdb stores just in-frame clones and leaves some out. The table lists around 600,000 clones, approximately 97% of them singletons. Sample: naive CD4+ T cells sorted from blood. Subset given: CD45RA+ positively selected. The chain uses TRBV5-1 and TRBJ2-1; either TRBD1 or TRBD2 may supply D (5 bases each). The TCR comes from a woman in her 30s in good health. The CDR3: CASSLLFGAGHNEQFF. The CDR3 DNA sequence: TGCGCCAGCAGCTTGCTTTTCGGGGCAGGGCACAATGAGCAGTTCTTC.